Listed below are T cell receptor beta chains from one sample, sequenced in a study of T cell changes during pregnancy in multiple sclerosis. Libraries were prepared by immunoSEQ multiplex PCR; TCRdb keeps only in-frame clonotypes and omits some of them. The sample holds roughly 49,000 clones, about nine tenths seen once. The input for sequencing was peripheral blood, taken in the first trimester of pregnancy. Receptors originate from a female donor in good health, enrolled as a control in a pregnancy study. CDR3s include the opening cysteine and the closing phenylalanine or tryptophan. Each record gives: J gene, clone size, V gene, D gene, CDR3 protein, CDR3 DNA. A D gene is named only where the DNA matches it firmly. The size field is filled for only some rows; it gives once, few, many or a size class.

J gene: TRBJ1-1; clone size: .; V gene: TRBV30; D gene: .; CDR3 protein: CAWSPQGTEAFF; CDR3 DNA: TGTGCCTGGAGTCCGCAGGGTACTGAAGCTTTCTTT
J gene: TRBJ2-7; clone size: .; V gene: TRBV10-3; D gene: .; CDR3 protein: CAISAGGPRGEQYF; CDR3 DNA: TGTGCCATCAGTGCGGGGGGCCCTAGAGGGGAGCAGTACTTC
J gene: TRBJ2-1; clone size: .; V gene: TRBV13; D gene: .; CDR3 protein: CASSLQYNEQFF; CDR3 DNA: TGTGCCAGCAGCTTACAGTACAATGAGCAGTTCTTC
J gene: TRBJ1-5; clone size: .; V gene: TRBV19; D gene: .; CDR3 protein: CASSIDPVGGDQPQHF; CDR3 DNA: TGTGCCAGTAGTATAGACCCGGTAGGCGGTGATCAGCCCCAGCATTTT
J gene: TRBJ1-2; clone size: .; V gene: TRBV11-2; D gene: .; CDR3 protein: CASRRANYGYTF; CDR3 DNA: TGTGCTTCGCGGAGGGCGAACTATGGCTACACCTTC
J gene: TRBJ1-1; clone size: few; V gene: TRBV18; D gene: TRBD1; CDR3 protein: CASSPPTGTLNTEAFF; CDR3 DNA: TGTGCCAGCTCACCACCGACAGGGACTCTGAACACTGAAGCTTTCTTT
J gene: TRBJ2-7; clone size: .; V gene: TRBV7-9; D gene: .; CDR3 protein: CASSLIRSSYGQYF; CDR3 DNA: TGTGCCAGCAGCTTAATAAGGAGCTCCTACGGGCAGTACTTC
J gene: TRBJ2-5; clone size: .; V gene: TRBV5-1; D gene: .; CDR3 protein: CASSFVREQETQYF; CDR3 DNA: TGCGCCAGCAGCTTTGTGCGGGAACAAGAGACCCAGTACTTC
J gene: TRBJ2-1; clone size: .; V gene: TRBV7-2; D gene: .; CDR3 protein: CASSPGSGADEQFF; CDR3 DNA: TGTGCCAGCAGCCCCGGATCAGGGGCCGATGAGCAGTTCTTC
J gene: TRBJ2-7; clone size: .; V gene: TRBV27; D gene: .; CDR3 protein: CASSPNGYEQYF; CDR3 DNA: TGTGCCAGCAGTCCCAACGGTTACGAGCAGTACTTC
J gene: TRBJ1-2; clone size: .; V gene: TRBV19; D gene: .; CDR3 protein: CASSIDKPVYGYTF; CDR3 DNA: TGTGCCAGTAGTATCGACAAACCGGTTTATGGCTACACCTTC
J gene: TRBJ1-2; clone size: .; V gene: TRBV12-5; D gene: .; CDR3 protein: CASGSTWLSGYTF; CDR3 DNA: TGTGCTAGTGGTTCGACTTGGTTGTCGGGCTACACCTTC
J gene: TRBJ2-1; clone size: once; V gene: TRBV18; D gene: TRBD2; CDR3 protein: CASSPLLAGGANEQFF; CDR3 DNA: TGTGCCAGCTCACCCCTCCTAGCGGGAGGGGCCAATGAGCAGTTCTTC
J gene: TRBJ1-2; clone size: .; V gene: TRBV7-2; D gene: .; CDR3 protein: CASSLPGQYGYTF; CDR3 DNA: TGTGCCAGCAGCTTACCAGGACAGTATGGCTACACCTTC
J gene: TRBJ2-3; clone size: .; V gene: TRBV4-2; D gene: TRBD2; CDR3 protein: CASSPLLAGATDTQYF; CDR3 DNA: TGTGCCAGCAGCCCGTTACTAGCGGGAGCCACAGATACGCAGTATTTT
J gene: TRBJ2-2; clone size: .; V gene: TRBV10-3; D gene: TRBD2; CDR3 protein: CAISKRLAGGTNTGELFF; CDR3 DNA: TGTGCCATCAGTAAAAGACTAGCGGGAGGTACGAACACCGGGGAGCTGTTTTTT
J gene: TRBJ2-7; clone size: .; V gene: TRBV29-1; D gene: TRBD1; CDR3 protein: CSVRGQTYEQYF; CDR3 DNA: TGCAGCGTTAGGGGACAGACCTACGAGCAGTACTTC
J gene: TRBJ1-3; clone size: once; V gene: TRBV6-1; D gene: .; CDR3 protein: CASRAQQGNRNTIYF; CDR3 DNA: TGTGCCAGCAGGGCTCAACAGGGTAACAGAAACACCATATATTTT
J gene: TRBJ2-1; clone size: .; V gene: TRBV19; D gene: TRBD1; CDR3 protein: CASTVTGGYNEQFF; CDR3 DNA: TGTGCCAGTACCGTGACAGGGGGCTACAATGAGCAGTTCTTC
J gene: TRBJ2-5; clone size: .; V gene: TRBV19; D gene: TRBD2; CDR3 protein: CASTKNRLAGQETQYF; CDR3 DNA: TGTGCCAGTACCAAGAACCGACTAGCGGGGCAAGAGACCCAGTACTTC
J gene: TRBJ2-7; clone size: .; V gene: TRBV7-9; D gene: TRBD1; CDR3 protein: CASSSDRPSFYGEQYF; CDR3 DNA: TGTGCCAGCAGCTCGGACAGGCCCAGCTTCTATGGAGAGCAGTACTTC
J gene: TRBJ2-3; clone size: .; V gene: TRBV25-1; D gene: .; CDR3 protein: CASSEPYTDTQYF; CDR3 DNA: TGTGCCAGCAGTGAACCTTACACAGATACGCAGTATTTT
J gene: TRBJ2-2; clone size: .; V gene: TRBV7-3; D gene: TRBD2; CDR3 protein: CASQGLANTGELFF; CDR3 DNA: TGTGCCAGCCAGGGACTAGCGAACACCGGGGAGCTGTTTTTT
J gene: TRBJ2-5; clone size: .; V gene: TRBV4-1; D gene: TRBD2; CDR3 protein: CASSQGLSGGEETQYF; CDR3 DNA: TGCGCCAGCAGCCAAGGTCTCAGCGGGGGGGAAGAGACCCAGTACTTC